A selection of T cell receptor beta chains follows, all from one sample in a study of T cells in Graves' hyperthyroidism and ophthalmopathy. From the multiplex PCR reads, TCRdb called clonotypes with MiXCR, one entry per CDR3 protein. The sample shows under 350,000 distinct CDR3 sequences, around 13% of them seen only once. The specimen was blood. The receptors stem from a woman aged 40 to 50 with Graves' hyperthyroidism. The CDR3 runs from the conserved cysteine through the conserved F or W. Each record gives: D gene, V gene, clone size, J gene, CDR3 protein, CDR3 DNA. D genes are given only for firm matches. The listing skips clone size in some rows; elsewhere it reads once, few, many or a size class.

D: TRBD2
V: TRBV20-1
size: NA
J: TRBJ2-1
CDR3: CSANLPGLAGGFSYNEQFF
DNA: TGCAGTGCTAACCTGCCGGGACTAGCGGGAGGGTTCTCCTACAATGAGCAGTTCTTC

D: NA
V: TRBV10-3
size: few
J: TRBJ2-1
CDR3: CAISESNRYHNEQFF
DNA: TGTGCCATCAGTGAGTCGAATCGGTACCACAATGAGCAGTTCTTC

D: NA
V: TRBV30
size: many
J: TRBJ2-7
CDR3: CAWSRKVYEQYF
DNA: TGTGCCTGGAGTCGTAAGGTTTACGAGCAGTACTTC

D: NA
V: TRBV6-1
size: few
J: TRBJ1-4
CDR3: CAVQRGLEKLFF
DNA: TGTGCCGTTCAGAGGGGCTTAGAAAAACTGTTTTTT

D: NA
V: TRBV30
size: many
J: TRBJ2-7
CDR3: CAWSVQSYEQYF
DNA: TGTGCCTGGAGTGTCCAGTCCTACGAGCAGTACTTC

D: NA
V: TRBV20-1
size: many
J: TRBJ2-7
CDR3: CSARDSYEQYF
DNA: TGCAGTGCTAGAGACTCCTACGAGCAGTACTTC

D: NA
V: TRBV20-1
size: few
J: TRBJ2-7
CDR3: CSASLVPPRADEQYF
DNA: TGCAGTGCTAGCCTGGTTCCGCCGAGGGCCGACGAGCAGTACTTC

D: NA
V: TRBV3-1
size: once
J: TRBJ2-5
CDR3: CASSNNWGAQYF
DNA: TGTGCCAGCAGCAACAATTGGGGAGCCCAGTACTTC

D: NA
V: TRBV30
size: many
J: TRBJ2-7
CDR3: CAWSGGWTYEQYF
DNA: TGTGCCTGGAGTGGGGGTTGGACCTACGAGCAGTACTTC

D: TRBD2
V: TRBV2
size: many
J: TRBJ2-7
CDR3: CASSQAGGLYEQYF
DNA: TGTGCCAGCAGTCAAGCGGGAGGACTCTACGAGCAGTACTTC

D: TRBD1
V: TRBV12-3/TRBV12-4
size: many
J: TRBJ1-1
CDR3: CASSPTGRTEAFF
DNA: TGTGCCAGCAGCCCGACAGGGAGAACTGAAGCTTTCTTT

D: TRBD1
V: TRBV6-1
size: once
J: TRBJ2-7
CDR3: CASSVGGQGFYEQYF
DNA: TGTGCCAGCAGCGTAGGCGGACAGGGGTTCTACGAGCAGTACTTC

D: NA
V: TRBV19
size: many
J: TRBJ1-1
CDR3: CASSTRSEAFF
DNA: TGTGCCAGTAGTACCCGCAGTGAAGCTTTCTTT

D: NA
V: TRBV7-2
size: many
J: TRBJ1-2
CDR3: CASTWGGADYGYTF
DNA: TGTGCCAGCACCTGGGGGGGGGCGGACTATGGCTACACCTTC

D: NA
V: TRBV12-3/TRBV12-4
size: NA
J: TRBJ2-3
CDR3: CASSLDFSSKTQYF
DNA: TGTGCCAGCAGTTTAGATTTTTCTTCAAAGACGCAGTATTTT

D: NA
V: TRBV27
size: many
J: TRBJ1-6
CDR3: CASSFFPGGNSPLHF
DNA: TGTGCCAGCAGTTTTTTCCCGGGGGGTAATTCACCCCTCCACTTT

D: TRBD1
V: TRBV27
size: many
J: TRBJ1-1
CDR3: CASSSRQGPTEAFF
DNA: TGTGCCAGCAGTTCAAGACAGGGGCCCACTGAAGCTTTCTTT

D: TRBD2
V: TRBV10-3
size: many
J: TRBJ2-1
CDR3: CAIRAGGPDEQFF
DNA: TGTGCCATCAGGGCGGGAGGGCCGGATGAGCAGTTCTTC

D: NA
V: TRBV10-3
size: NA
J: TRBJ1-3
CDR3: CAIRSDSSGNTIYF
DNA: TGTGCCATCAGAAGCGATTCCTCTGGAAACACCATATATTTT

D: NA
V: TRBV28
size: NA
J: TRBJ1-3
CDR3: CASSLGDRIPSGNTIYF
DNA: TGTGCCAGCAGTTTAGGAGACAGAATTCCCTCTGGAAACACCATATATTTT

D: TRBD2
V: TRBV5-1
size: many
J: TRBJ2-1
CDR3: CASSFRDSGSIEQFF
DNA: TGCGCCAGCAGCTTTCGGGATAGCGGGAGCATTGAGCAGTTCTTC

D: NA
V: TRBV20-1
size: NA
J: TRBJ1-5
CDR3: CSVPSGNQPQHF
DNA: TGCAGTGTCCCGTCAGGGAATCAGCCCCAGCATTTT

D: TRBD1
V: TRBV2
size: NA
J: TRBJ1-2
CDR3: CVSTVTGQDYGYTF
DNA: TGTGTTAGCACCGTGACAGGGCAGGACTATGGCTACACCTTC

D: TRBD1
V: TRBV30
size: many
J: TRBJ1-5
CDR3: CASTGTGGGQPQHF
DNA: TGTGCCTCTACCGGGACAGGGGGCGGTCAGCCCCAGCATTTT

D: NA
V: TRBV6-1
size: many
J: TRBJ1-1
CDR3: CASSTDGSSPLGAFF
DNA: TGTGCCAGCAGTACAGACGGCAGCTCCCCCCTTGGAGCTTTCTTT

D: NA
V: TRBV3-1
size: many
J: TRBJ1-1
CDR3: CASSLPGTGSRPFF
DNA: TGTGCCAGCAGCCTACCCGGGACTGGAAGTCGGCCTTTCTTT

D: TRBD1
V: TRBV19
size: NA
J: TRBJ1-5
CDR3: CASQDRDGQPQHF
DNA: TGTGCCAGTCAAGACAGGGACGGACAGCCCCAGCATTTT

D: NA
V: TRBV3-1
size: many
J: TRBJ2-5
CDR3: CASSQSGTLYQETQYF
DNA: TGTGCCAGCAGCCAATCCGGGACCCTGTACCAAGAGACCCAGTACTTC

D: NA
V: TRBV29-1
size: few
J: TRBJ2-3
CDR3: CSVAPLTGVGTDTQYF
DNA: TGCAGCGTTGCCCCCCTGACGGGCGTAGGCACAGATACGCAGTATTTT

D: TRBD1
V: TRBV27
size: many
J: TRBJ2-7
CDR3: CASRRDRGSYEQYF
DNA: TGTGCCAGCCGGAGGGACAGGGGCTCCTACGAGCAGTACTTC

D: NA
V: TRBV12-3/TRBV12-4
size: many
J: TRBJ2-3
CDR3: CASSLGAGFPDTQYF
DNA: TGTGCCAGCAGTTTGGGGGCAGGGTTTCCAGATACGCAGTATTTT

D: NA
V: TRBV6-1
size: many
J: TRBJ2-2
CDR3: CASSVEEHGDPFF
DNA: TGTGCCAGCAGTGTTGAGGAGCACGGGGACCCCTTTTTT

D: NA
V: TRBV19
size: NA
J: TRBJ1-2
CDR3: CTSSISRGGYGYTF
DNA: TGTACCAGTAGTATTAGCAGGGGAGGCTATGGCTACACCTTC

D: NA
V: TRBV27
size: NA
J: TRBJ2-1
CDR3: CASSFPLGEQFF
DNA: TGTGCCAGCAGTTTCCCCTTGGGTGAGCAGTTCTTC

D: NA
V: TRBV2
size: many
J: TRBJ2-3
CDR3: CASSPLTGLVDTQYF
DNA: TGTGCCAGCAGCCCTTTAACGGGGCTTGTAGATACGCAGTATTTT

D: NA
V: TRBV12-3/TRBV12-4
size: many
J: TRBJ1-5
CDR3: CASSTGRNQPQHF
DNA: TGTGCCAGCAGCACGGGGAGGAATCAGCCCCAGCATTTT

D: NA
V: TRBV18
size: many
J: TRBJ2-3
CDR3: CASSPLEVTDTQYF
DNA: TGTGCCAGCTCCCCTCTCGAAGTCACAGATACGCAGTATTTT

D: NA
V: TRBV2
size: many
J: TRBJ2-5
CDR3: CASSEEGLWETQYF
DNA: TGTGCCAGCAGTGAAGAGGGGCTTTGGGAGACCCAGTACTTC

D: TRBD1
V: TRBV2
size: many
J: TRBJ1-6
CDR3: CASKDREGTGNSPLHF
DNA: TGTGCCAGCAAGGACAGGGAAGGAACGGGAAATTCACCCCTCCACTTT

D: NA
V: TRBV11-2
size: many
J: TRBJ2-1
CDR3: CASTMGTTPYNEQFF
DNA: TGTGCCAGCACCATGGGGACCACACCCTACAATGAGCAGTTCTTC

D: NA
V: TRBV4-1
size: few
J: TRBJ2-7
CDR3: CASRKGVLGYEQYF
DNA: TGCGCCAGCAGAAAAGGGGTCTTGGGCTACGAGCAGTACTTC

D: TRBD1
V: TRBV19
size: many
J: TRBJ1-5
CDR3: CASRGMGQFNQPQHF
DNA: TGTGCCAGTAGGGGGATGGGACAGTTCAATCAGCCCCAGCATTTT

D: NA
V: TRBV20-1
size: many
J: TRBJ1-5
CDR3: CSAEEDLGNQPQHF
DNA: TGCAGTGCTGAGGAAGATCTGGGCAATCAGCCCCAGCATTTT

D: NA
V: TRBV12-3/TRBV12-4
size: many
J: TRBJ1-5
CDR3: CASSLGPPGQPQHF
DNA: TGTGCCAGCAGTTTGGGCCCCCCGGGTCAACCCCAGCATTTT

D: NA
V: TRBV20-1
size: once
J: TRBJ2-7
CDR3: CSARGLEAEQYF
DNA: TGCAGTGCTAGGGGATTGGAAGCCGAGCAGTACTTC

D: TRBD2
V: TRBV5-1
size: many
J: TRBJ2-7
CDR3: CASSPGTSGSGYEQYF
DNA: TGCGCCAGCAGCCCCGGGACTAGCGGGAGTGGCTACGAGCAGTACTTC

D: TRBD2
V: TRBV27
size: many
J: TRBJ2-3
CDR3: CASSLRLAGSTDTQYF
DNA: TGTGCCAGCAGTTTAAGACTAGCGGGAAGCACAGATACGCAGTATTTT

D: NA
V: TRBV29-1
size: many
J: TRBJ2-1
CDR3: CSSLGGGNEQFF
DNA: TGCAGCTCCTTGGGGGGAGGCAATGAGCAGTTCTTC

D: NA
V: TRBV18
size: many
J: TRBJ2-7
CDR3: CASSPNVHEQYF
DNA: TGTGCCAGCTCACCGAATGTCCACGAGCAGTACTTC

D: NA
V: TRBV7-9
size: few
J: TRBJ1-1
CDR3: CACSFLPGLARNTEAFF
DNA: TGTGCCTGCAGCTTTCTTCCGGGACTAGCAAGGAACACTGAAGCTTTCTTT

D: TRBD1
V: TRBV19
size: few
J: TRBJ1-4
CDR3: CASSTLTGQVDEKLFF
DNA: TGTGCCAGTAGTACCTTAACGGGACAGGTGGACGAAAAACTGTTTTTT

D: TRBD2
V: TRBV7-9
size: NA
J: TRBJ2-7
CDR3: CASAGGRSYEQYF
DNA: TGTGCCAGCGCGGGAGGGCGCTCCTACGAGCAGTACTTC

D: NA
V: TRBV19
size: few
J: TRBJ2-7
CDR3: CASSTVVAFTPYEQYF
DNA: TGTGCCAGTAGTACCGTTGTGGCTTTTACGCCCTACGAGCAGTACTTC

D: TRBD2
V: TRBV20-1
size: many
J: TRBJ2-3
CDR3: CSARTLAGFTDTQYF
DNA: TGCAGTGCTAGAACTCTAGCGGGGTTCACAGATACGCAGTATTTT

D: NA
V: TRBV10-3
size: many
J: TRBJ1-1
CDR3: CAISERGGRLGAFF
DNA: TGTGCCATCAGTGAGCGCGGGGGAAGGTTAGGTGCTTTCTTT

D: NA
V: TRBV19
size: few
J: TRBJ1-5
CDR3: CASSIYDLGRQNQPQHF
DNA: TGTGCCAGTAGTATATATGATTTGGGCAGGCAGAATCAGCCCCAGCATTTT

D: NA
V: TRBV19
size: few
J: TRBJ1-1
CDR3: CASTQEVRLNTEAFF
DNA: TGTGCCAGTACCCAAGAGGTCCGATTGAACACTGAAGCTTTCTTT

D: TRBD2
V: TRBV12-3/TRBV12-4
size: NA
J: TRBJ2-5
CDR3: CASTLAGREPVTQYF
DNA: TGTGCCAGCACGTTGGCCGGGAGGGAACCGGTGACCCAGTACTTC

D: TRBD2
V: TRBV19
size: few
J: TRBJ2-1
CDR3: CASSIGTSGPAGGNEQFF
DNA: TGTGCCAGTAGTATTGGGACTAGCGGTCCGGCGGGTGGGAATGAGCAGTTCTTC

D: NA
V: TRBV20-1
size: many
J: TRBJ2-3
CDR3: CSARGIVGSNGPDTQYF
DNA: TGCAGTGCTAGAGGGATAGTTGGTAGTAATGGTCCAGATACGCAGTATTTT